Here is one T cell receptor (beta chain) with its context. Its antigen is unknown. Trimming removed 0 bases at V and 1 base at J, with 9 bases between. This CDR3 comprises 15 residues. Germline CDR1 and CDR2: MNHNS and SASEGT. This entry comes from a study of OX40 agonist ivuxolimab in advanced cancers. Study-wide background: Clinicians treated patients with ivuxolimab, an agonistic anti-OX40 (CD134) antibody.

Study findings and constraints: Both blood CD4+ and CD8+ T cells showed clonal growth by week 6 at 0.1 to 3.0 mg/kg. Clonal expansion was among the lowest in partial responders at 0.1-3.0 mg/kg, especially CD8+.

Clones were read by immunoSEQ multiplex PCR, and TCRdb kept only the in-frame ones, dropping some. The table shows some 80,000 clones, with 65% to 90% occurring only once. Patients had blood sampled at baseline and again on cycle 4 day 1 and cycle 7 day 1. Sequences were derived from CD4+ or CD8+ T cells sorted from blood, sampled in a trial of the OX40 agonist ivuxolimab. The chain links TRBV6-1 to TRBJ1-2; D is ambiguous. This clonotype was sampled from an adult with an advanced solid tumor such as melanoma, head and neck, liver or kidney cancer. This CDR3 reads CASSEAPSHNYGYTF. The DNA for the CDR3 is TGTGCCAGCAGTGAAGCGCCATCCCATAACTATGGCTACACCTTC.